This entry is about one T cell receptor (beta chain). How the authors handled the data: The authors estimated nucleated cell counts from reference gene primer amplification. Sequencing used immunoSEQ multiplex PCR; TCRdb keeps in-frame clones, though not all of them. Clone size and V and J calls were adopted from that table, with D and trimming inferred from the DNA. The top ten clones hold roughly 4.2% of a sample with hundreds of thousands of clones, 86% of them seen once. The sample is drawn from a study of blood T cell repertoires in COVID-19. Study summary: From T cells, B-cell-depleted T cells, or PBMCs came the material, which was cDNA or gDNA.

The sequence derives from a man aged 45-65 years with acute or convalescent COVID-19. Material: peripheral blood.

The CDR3 protein is CASSPLLGGNYGYTF. CDR3 bases: TGTGCCAGCAGCCCTCTGCTGGGGGGTAACTATGGCTACACCTTC. The chain recombines TRBV14 with TRBJ1-2; D perhaps matches TRBD1 (5 bases). CDR3 length equals 15 residues. Germline CDR1 SGHDN, CDR2 FVKESK. V lost 4 bases to trimming and J lost 1 base, with 13 bases between them.